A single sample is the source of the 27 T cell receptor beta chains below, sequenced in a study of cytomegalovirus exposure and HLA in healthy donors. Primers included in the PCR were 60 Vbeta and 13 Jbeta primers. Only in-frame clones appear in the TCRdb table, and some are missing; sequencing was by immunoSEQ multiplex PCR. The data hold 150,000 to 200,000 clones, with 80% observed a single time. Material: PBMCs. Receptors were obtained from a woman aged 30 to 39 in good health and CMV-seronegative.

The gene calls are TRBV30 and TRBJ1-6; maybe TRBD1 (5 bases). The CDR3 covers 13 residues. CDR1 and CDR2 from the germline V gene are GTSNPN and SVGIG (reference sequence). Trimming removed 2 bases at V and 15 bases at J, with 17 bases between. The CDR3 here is CAWSKPEMGLLHF. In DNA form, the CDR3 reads TGTGCCTGGAGTAAACCCGAAATGGGACTCCTCCACTTT.

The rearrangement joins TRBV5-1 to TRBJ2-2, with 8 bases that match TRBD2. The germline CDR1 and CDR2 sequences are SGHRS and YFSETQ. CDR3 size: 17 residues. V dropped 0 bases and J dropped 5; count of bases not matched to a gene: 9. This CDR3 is CASSLAGGGSWTGELFF. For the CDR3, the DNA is TGCGCCAGCAGCTTGGCCGGGGGGGGGTCGTGGACCGGGGAGCTGTTTTTT.

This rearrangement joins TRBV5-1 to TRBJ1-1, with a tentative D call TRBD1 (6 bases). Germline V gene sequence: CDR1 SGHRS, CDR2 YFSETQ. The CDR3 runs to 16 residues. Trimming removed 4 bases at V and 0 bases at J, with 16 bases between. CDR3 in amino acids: CASSPWGPVMNTEAFF. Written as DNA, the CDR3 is TGCGCCAGCAGCCCCTGGGGGCCTGTGATGAACACTGAAGCTTTCTTT.

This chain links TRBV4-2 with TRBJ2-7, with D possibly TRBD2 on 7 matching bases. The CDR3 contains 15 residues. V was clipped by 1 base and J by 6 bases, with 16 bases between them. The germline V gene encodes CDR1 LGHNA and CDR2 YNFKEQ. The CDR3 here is CASSQGPGGPFEQYF. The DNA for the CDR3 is TGTGCCAGCAGCCAAGGACCGGGGGGCCCTTTCGAGCAGTACTTC.

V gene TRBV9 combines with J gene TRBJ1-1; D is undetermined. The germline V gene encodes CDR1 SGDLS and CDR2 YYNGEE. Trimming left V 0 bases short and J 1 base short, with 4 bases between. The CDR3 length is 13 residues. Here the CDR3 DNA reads TGTGCCAGCAGCGTAGACGGGAACACTGAAGCTTTCTTT. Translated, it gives CASSVDGNTEAFF.

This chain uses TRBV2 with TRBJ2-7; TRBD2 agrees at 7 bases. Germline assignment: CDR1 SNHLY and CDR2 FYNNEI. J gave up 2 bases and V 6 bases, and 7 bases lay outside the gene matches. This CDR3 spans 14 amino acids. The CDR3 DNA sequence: TGTGCCAGCAGGGCGGGGGTTGGGGCCTACGAGCAGTACTTC. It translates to CASRAGVGAYEQYF.

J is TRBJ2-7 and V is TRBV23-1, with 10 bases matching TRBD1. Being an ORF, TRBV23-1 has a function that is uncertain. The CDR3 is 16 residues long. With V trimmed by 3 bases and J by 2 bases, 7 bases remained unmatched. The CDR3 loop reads CASSHPGQGIPYEQYF. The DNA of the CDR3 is TGCGCCAGCAGTCACCCGGGACAGGGGATCCCCTACGAGCAGTACTTC.

The CDR3 sequence: CAWNPGTRVYNSPLHF. The DNA for the CDR3 is TGTGCCTGGAACCCAGGGACACGGGTGTATAATTCACCCCTCCACTTT. The chain is built from TRBV30 and TRBJ1-6; perhaps TRBD1 as D (6 bases). Trimming stripped 4 bases from V and 4 bases from J, with 17 bases between. The CDR3 extends over 16 amino acids. Germline V gene lookup returns CDR1 GTSNPN and CDR2 SVGIG (reference sequence).

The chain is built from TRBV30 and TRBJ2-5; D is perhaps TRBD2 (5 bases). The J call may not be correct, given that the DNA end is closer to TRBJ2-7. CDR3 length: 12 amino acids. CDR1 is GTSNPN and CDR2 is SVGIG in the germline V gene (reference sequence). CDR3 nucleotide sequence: TGTGCCTGGATGAGGGACTCCTACGAGCAGTACTTC. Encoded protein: CAWMRDSYEQYF.

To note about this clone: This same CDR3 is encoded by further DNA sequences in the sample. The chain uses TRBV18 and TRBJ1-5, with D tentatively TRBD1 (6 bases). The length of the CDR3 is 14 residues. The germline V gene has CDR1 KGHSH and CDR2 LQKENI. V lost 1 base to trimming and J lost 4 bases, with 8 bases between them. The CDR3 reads CASSPRGGNQPQHF. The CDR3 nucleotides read TGTGCCAGCTCACCACGAGGGGGTAATCAGCCCCAGCATTTT.

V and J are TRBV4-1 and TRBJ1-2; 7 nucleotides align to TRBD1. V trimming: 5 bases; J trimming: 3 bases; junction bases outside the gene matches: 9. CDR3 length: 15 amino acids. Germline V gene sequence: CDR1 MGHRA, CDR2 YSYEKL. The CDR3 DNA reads TGCGCCAGCAGCTCCCCGGGACAGCGAGACTATGGCTACACCTTC. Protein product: CASSSPGQRDYGYTF.

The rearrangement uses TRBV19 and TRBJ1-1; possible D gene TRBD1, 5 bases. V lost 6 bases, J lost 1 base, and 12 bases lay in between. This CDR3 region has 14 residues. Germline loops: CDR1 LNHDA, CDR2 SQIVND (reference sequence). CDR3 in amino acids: CASSQIDRNTEAFF. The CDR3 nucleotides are TGTGCCAGTAGCCAAATCGACAGGAACACTGAAGCTTTCTTT.

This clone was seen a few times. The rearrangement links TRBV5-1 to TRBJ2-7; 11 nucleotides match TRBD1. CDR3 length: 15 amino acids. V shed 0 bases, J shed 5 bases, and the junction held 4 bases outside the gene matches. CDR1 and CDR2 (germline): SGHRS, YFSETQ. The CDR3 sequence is CASSLGGTGGNEQYF. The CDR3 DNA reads TGCGCCAGCAGCTTGGGCGGGACAGGGGGGAACGAGCAGTACTTC. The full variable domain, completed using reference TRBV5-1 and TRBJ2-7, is KAGVTQTPRYLIKTRGQQVTLSCSPISGHRSVSWYQQTPGQGLQFLFEYFSETQRNKGNFPGRFSGRQFSNSRSEMNVSTLELGDSALYLCASSLGGTGGNEQYFGPGTRLTVT.

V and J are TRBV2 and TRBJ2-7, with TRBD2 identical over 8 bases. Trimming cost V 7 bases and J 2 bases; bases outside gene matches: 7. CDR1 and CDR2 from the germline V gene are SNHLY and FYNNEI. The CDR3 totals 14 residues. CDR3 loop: CASTTGLGAYEQYF. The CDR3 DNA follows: TGTGCCAGCACTACGGGACTAGGGGCCTACGAGCAGTACTTC.

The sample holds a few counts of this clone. CDR3 nucleotide sequence: TGTGCCTGGAGTCCAGTCCCCAGGGGTGGGGCCAACGTCCTGACTTTC. Encoded protein: CAWSPVPRGGANVLTF. V and J are TRBV30 and TRBJ2-6, with a possible D match to TRBD1 (6 bases). Trimming removed 2 bases from V and 3 bases from J, with 14 bases in between. The CDR3 length is 16 residues. Germline V gene lookup returns CDR1 GTSNPN and CDR2 SVGIG (reference sequence).

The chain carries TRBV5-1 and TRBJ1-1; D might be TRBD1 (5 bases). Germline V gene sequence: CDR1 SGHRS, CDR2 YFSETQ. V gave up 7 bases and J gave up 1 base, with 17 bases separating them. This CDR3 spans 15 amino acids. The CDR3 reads CASSTSGTGNTEAFF. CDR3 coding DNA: TGCGCCAGCTCCACTTCCGGGACTGGGAACACTGAAGCTTTCTTT.

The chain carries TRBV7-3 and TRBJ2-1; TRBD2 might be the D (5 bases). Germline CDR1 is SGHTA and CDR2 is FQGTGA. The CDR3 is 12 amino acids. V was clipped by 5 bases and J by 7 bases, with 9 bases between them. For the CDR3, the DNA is TGTGCCAGCAGCGCCACTAGAAATGAGCAGTTCTTC. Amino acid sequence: CASSATRNEQFF.

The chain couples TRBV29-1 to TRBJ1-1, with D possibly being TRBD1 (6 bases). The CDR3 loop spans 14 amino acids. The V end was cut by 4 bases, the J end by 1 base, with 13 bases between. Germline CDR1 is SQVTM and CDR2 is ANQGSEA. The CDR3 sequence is CSVVVYRENTEAFF. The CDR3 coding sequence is TGCAGCGTTGTCGTCTACAGGGAGAACACTGAAGCTTTCTTT.

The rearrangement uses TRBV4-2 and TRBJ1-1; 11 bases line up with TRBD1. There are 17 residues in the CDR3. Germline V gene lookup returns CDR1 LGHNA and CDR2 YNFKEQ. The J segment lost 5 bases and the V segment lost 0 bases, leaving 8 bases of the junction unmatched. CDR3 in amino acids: CASSQDSGTGGSTEAFF. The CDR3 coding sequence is TGTGCCAGCAGCCAAGATTCCGGGACAGGGGGAAGTACTGAAGCTTTCTTT.

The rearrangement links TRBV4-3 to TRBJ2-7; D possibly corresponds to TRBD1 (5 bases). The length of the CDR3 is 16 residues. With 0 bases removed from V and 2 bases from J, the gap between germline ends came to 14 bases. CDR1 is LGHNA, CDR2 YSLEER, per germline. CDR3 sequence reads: CASSQDLQGRAYEQYF. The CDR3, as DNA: TGCGCCAGCAGCCAAGATCTGCAGGGAAGAGCCTACGAGCAGTACTTC.

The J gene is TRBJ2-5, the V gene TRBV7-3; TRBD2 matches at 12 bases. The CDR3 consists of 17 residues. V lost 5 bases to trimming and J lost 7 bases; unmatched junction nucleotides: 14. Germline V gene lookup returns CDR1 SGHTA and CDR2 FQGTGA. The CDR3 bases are TGTGCCAGCAGCCCGGGGGCTACTAGCGGGGGGCCCGGGACCCAGTACTTC. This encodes CASSPGATSGGPGTQYF.

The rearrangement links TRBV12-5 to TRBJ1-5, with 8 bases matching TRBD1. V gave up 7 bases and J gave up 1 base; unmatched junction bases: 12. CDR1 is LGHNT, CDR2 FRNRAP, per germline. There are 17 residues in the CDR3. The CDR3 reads CASVPPGGAFSNQPQHF. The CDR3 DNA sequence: TGTGCTAGTGTCCCCCCAGGGGGCGCTTTCAGCAATCAGCCCCAGCATTTT.

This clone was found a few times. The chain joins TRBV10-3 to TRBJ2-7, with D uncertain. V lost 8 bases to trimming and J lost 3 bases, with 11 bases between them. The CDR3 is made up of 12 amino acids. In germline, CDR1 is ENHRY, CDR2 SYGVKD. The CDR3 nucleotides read TGTGCCATCTCATCAGACAACTACGAGCAGTACTTC. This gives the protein CAISSDNYEQYF.

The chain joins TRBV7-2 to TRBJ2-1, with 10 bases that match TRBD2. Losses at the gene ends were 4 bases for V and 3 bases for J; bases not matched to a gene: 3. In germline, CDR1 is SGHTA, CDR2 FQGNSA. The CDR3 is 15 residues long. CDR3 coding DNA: TGTGCCAGCAGCTCCGGACTAGCGGACTACAATGAGCAGTTCTTC. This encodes CASSSGLADYNEQFF.

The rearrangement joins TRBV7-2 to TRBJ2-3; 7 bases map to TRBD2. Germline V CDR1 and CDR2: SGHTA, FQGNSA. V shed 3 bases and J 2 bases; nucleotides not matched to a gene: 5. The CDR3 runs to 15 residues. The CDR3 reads CASSFTGTNTDTQYF. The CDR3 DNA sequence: TGTGCCAGCAGCTTTACCGGGACTAACACAGATACGCAGTATTTT.

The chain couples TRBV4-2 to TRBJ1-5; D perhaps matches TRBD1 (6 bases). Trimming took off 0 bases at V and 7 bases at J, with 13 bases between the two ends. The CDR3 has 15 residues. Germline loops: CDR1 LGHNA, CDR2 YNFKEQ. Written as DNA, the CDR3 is TGTGCCAGCAGCCAAGATTGGAGGGGGGGACAGCCCCAGCATTTT. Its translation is CASSQDWRGGQPQHF.

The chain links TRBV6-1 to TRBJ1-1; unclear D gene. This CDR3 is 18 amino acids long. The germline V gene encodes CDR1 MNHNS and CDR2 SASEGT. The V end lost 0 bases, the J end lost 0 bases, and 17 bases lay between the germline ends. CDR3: CASSEAWASLHLNTEAFF. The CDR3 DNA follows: TGTGCCAGCAGTGAAGCATGGGCATCGTTACACTTGAACACTGAAGCTTTCTTT.